This entry is about one T cell receptor beta chain. What it recognizes is unknown. Here immunoSEQ multiplex PCR was the method, and the copy in TCRdb shows in-frame clones only, minus some. Of hundreds of thousands of clones in the sample, roughly 87% were seen once. The sample is drawn from a study of shared clonotypes between healthy human individuals. Overall study: The study used three CD4 naive, three CD4 memory, two CD8 naive and one CD8 memory plate per donor. Study findings and constraints: Blood alone was sampled, and tissue repertoires likely differ. Measured sharing among donors was expected to vary with sequencing depth.

Combining CD45RO+ cells with CCR7-negative CD45RA+ TemRA cells gave CD8 memory. The CDR3 has 16 residues. Losses at the gene ends were 4 bases for V and 4 bases for J; bases not matched to a gene: 11. In germline, CDR1 is SGHAT, CDR2 FQNNGV. The receptor was derived from a man younger than 30 in good health. Specimen: memory CD8+ T cells sorted from blood. As to subset: CD45RO+ cells pooled with CCR7-negative TemRA cells. The V gene is TRBV11-2, the J gene TRBJ1-2, with 8 bases aligning to TRBD1. CDR3 in amino acids: CASSSLGVQGAYGYTF. CDR3 nucleotide sequence: TGTGCCAGCAGCTCCCTAGGGGTTCAGGGGGCCTATGGCTACACCTTC.